A selection of T cell receptor beta chains follows, all from one sample in a study of CD8 T cells in ankylosing spondylitis. TCRdb re-called the 5' RACE reads with MiXCR, one entry per CDR3 protein. The profile shows 90,000 to 120,000 distinct CDR3 sequences, under 30% of them singletons. Sequenced: synovial fluid, either unsorted or a sorted T cell fraction (not recorded which). The receptor source for this set is a male donor with ankylosing spondylitis. CDR3s leave out the opening cysteine and the closing phenylalanine or tryptophan. Size values are once, few and many counts, or a class for expanded clones, and some rows have none.

abundance,v_gene,j_gene,CDR3aa
once,TRBV3-1,TRBJ2-1,ASSQGLAGMGVNEQF
many,TRBV11-1,TRBJ1-1,ASSPVKGGQTGNTEAF
.,TRBV6-1,TRBJ1-3,ASRRDGSSGNTIY
.,TRBV5-1,TRBJ2-1,ASSMGGTSGYNEQF
once,TRBV3-1,TRBJ2-7,ASSSRLAGPYEQY
.,TRBV5-1,TRBJ2-3,ASSQGGTDTQY
once,TRBV5-1,TRBJ1-6,ASSLDFADNSPLH
many,TRBV20-1,TRBJ1-6,SASDRGSPLH
many,TRBV7-8,TRBJ2-1,ASSLVISGNEQF
few,TRBV4-1,TRBJ2-2,ASSQDLQDPLDGGELF
many,TRBV11-2,TRBJ1-5,ASSLVPGESPQH
few,TRBV4-1,TRBJ2-1,ASSLGPSSYNEQF
.,TRBV7-9,TRBJ1-6,ASDRGDSPLH
few,TRBV2,TRBJ2-5,ASSPYGLTTVY
.,TRBV7-9,TRBJ2-3,AIRLAGATDTQY
few,TRBV3-1,TRBJ2-1,ASSQDPLYNEQF
many,TRBV24-1,TRBJ2-1,ATSDSQGGSSYNEQF
.,TRBV7-6,TRBJ2-5,ASSLGRPSGGVGETQY
.,TRBV5-1,TRBJ1-1,ASSLQQYDEAF
few,TRBV28,TRBJ1-1,ASSLGRYGQGGSAEAF
few,TRBV6-2/TRBV6-3,TRBJ2-1,ASSYKKDNEQF
.,TRBV3-1,TRBJ1-5,ASSGRANQPQH
.,TRBV10-3,TRBJ1-5,AISESQGTGQPQH
many,TRBV6-1,TRBJ2-5,ASRRGSEGRAQY
many,TRBV7-6,TRBJ2-2,ASSPMGQGAIGELF
few,TRBV4-2,TRBJ1-1,ASSQEGTANTEAF
few,TRBV11-2,TRBJ2-1,ASSLGAGGEYNEQF
few,TRBV20-1,TRBJ1-4,SAGDRESPTNEKLF
many,TRBV29-1,TRBJ2-7,SVARGTSGSPAPYEQY
.,TRBV3-1,TRBJ1-1,ASSRQVNTEAF
once,TRBV12-3/TRBV12-4,TRBJ2-5,ASSLLLETQY
.,TRBV20-1,TRBJ2-1,SARGQRNEQF
.,TRBV5-4,TRBJ2-1,ASSLGGGSASYNEQF
many,TRBV7-2,TRBJ2-2,ASSLGVNTGELF
many,TRBV9,TRBJ2-5,ASSPFRRDRWGLGQETQY
.,TRBV5-6,TRBJ1-3,ASSFGRTGLPNTIY
.,TRBV10-2,TRBJ1-6,ASRPPPGLSSPLH
few,TRBV7-2,TRBJ2-1,ASSLEAGGFNEQF
.,TRBV18,TRBJ2-4,ASSPSGQGNIQY
few,TRBV24-1,TRBJ2-7,ALVQGNSYEQY
.,TRBV28,TRBJ2-1,ASSLYGRSYNEQF
many,TRBV2,TRBJ1-5,ASSPGTGDQPQH
.,TRBV11-3,TRBJ2-2,ASSFTGTSVGELF
few,TRBV12-3/TRBV12-4,TRBJ2-5,ASSFRLVEETQY
.,TRBV2,TRBJ1-1,ASSARDRGGNTEAF
.,TRBV12-5,TRBJ2-2,ASGLRGTGELF
.,TRBV20-1,TRBJ2-1,SASPTSGRAGNEQF
many,TRBV20-1,TRBJ2-3,SAAELAGGGGTDTQY
few,TRBV29-1,TRBJ2-3,SVAAVATDTQY
many,TRBV20-1,TRBJ2-4,SAPTSGSIQNIQY
.,TRBV19,TRBJ1-1,ASSPRDRGYTKAF
.,TRBV2,TRBJ1-1,ATLSRGGMNTEAF
few,TRBV14,TRBJ1-2,ARGDRAFGYT
.,TRBV7-9,TRBJ2-5,ASSLGSGYQETQY